These T cell receptor beta chains were read from a single sample in a study of radiotherapy plus CTLA-4 blockade in lung cancer. The data were produced by immunoSEQ multiplex PCR, yet TCRdb's version contains in-frame clones alone and is incomplete. The table lists fewer than 70,000 clones, around 80% of them singletons. The sequenced sample was peripheral blood, obtained from a patient treated with radiotherapy plus ipilimumab. The receptors stem from a human donor with non-small cell lung cancer who had a complete response to radiotherapy plus ipilimumab. CDR3s include the opening cysteine and the closing phenylalanine or tryptophan. A D gene is named only where the DNA matches it firmly. The size of a clone is reported for some rows only, either as once, few or many, or as a class for expanded clones.

V	D	size	J	length	DNA	CDR3
TRBV2	-	once	TRBJ1-5	15	TGCGCCAGCAGTGACGTCCCCAGGCGCAATCAGCCCCAGCATTTT	CASSDVPRRNQPQHF
TRBV18	-	few	TRBJ2-2	14	TGTGCCAGCTCAGCACGACAGGACACCGGGGAGCTGTTTTTT	CASSARQDTGELFF
TRBV5-4	-	-	TRBJ1-1	16	TGTGCCAGCAGACACGGGGGTGGGACATGGGACACTGAAGCTTTCTTT	CASRHGGGTWDTEAFF
TRBV5-6	-	-	TRBJ1-2	14	TGTGCCAGCACCCTAATCGGCCGGGATTATGGCTACACCTTC	CASTLIGRDYGYTF
TRBV2	TRBD2	-	TRBJ2-1	15	TGTGCCAGCAAAGAGTCAAGCGGGGGGGCGGATGAGCAGTTCTTC	CASKESSGGADEQFF
TRBV5-4	TRBD2	-	TRBJ2-1	15	TGTGCCAGCAGCCAATCTAGCGGGAGTAAGGATGAGCAGTTCTTC	CASSQSSGSKDEQFF
TRBV5-1	-	once	TRBJ1-1	16	TGCGCCAGCAGCTTGGTGGGGGGCACTTTCGGCACTGAAGCTTTCTTT	CASSLVGGTFGTEAFF
TRBV4-1	-	-	TRBJ2-7	15	TGCGCCAGCAGCCAAGAGACCGGAAGCTCCTACGAGCAGTACTTC	CASSQETGSSYEQYF
TRBV19	-	-	TRBJ1-1	13	TGTGCCAGTTGCCTCACAGGGAGCACTGAAGCTTTCTTT	CASCLTGSTEAFF
TRBV6-6	TRBD1	-	TRBJ1-2	13	TGTGCCAGCAGGGCACAGGGGGCGCGAGGCTACACCTTC	CASRAQGARGYTF
TRBV9	-	-	TRBJ2-7	13	TGTGCCAGCAGCACGGGGGACCCCTACGAGCAGTACTTC	CASSTGDPYEQYF
TRBV25-1	TRBD2	-	TRBJ2-3	16	TGTGCCAGCACCGCCGGGACTAGCGGGAACACAGATACGCAGTATTTT	CASTAGTSGNTDTQYF
TRBV4-1	-	-	TRBJ2-7	14	TGCGCCAGCAGCCAAACCGGAGTCTCCTACGAGCAGTACTTC	CASSQTGVSYEQYF
TRBV30	TRBD1	few	TRBJ2-7	14	TGTGCCTGTGGTTTGGGACAGGGTTTAGGCGAGCAGTACTTC	CACGLGQGLGEQYF
TRBV7-7	TRBD2	-	TRBJ2-2	15	TGTGCTAGCAGCTTCAGCGGGGGAGGCACCGGGGAGCTGTTTTTT	CASSFSGGGTGELFF
TRBV7-2	-	-	TRBJ2-7	13	TGTGCCAGCAGCTTAGAGGGTCCCGGCGAGCAGTACTTC	CASSLEGPGEQYF
TRBV7-2	-	-	TRBJ1-4	14	TGTGCCAGCAGCTTAGAACAGGTTAATGAAAAACTGTTTTTT	CASSLEQVNEKLFF
TRBV5-1	-	-	TRBJ2-2	14	TGCGCCAGCAAATACGCCCCGAACACCGGGGAGCTGTTTTTT	CASKYAPNTGELFF
TRBV5-1	TRBD1	large	TRBJ1-1	14	TGCGCCAGCAGCTTGGAAGGGGGCGGGACTGAAGCTTTCTTT	CASSLEGGGTEAFF
TRBV11-3	TRBD2	-	TRBJ2-5	16	TGTGCCAGCAGCGCCACCGGGGCTAGCGGGAGAGAGACCCAGTACTTC	CASSATGASGRETQYF
TRBV4-3	-	few	TRBJ1-2	15	TGCGCCAGCAGCCAAGTGTCAGGAACTTTCTATGGCTACACCTTC	CASSQVSGTFYGYTF
TRBV7-2	TRBD1	-	TRBJ1-5	14	TGTGCCAGCAGCGAACGGACAGGGGGTCAGCCCCAGCATTTT	CASSERTGGQPQHF
TRBV6-5	TRBD2	few	TRBJ2-2	15	TGTGCCAGCAGTTCCGCGGGGGGGCGAACCGGGGAGCTGTTTTTT	CASSSAGGRTGELFF
TRBV7-9	TRBD1	-	TRBJ2-1	15	TGTGCCAGCAGCTTAGTTACAGGGGGCCACAATGAGCAGTTCTTC	CASSLVTGGHNEQFF
TRBV5-1	-	-	TRBJ2-7	14	TGCGCCAGCAGCTCCGACGGCGGGAACTACGAGCAGTACTTC	CASSSDGGNYEQYF
TRBV18	-	few	TRBJ2-2	12	TGTGCCAGCTCATCCAACACCGGGGAGCTGTTTTTT	CASSSNTGELFF
TRBV5-5	TRBD1	-	TRBJ1-1	13	TGTGCCACCGCGACAGGGTGGTACACTGAAGCTTTCTTT	CATATGWYTEAFF
TRBV28	-	few	TRBJ1-6	14	TGTGCCAGCAGTACCTCGACAGGTTGGTCACCCCTCCACTTT	CASSTSTGWSPLHF
TRBV7-9	TRBD1	-	TRBJ2-3	14	TGTGCCAGCACCCTCTCGAATAACAGGGGTGGGCAGTATTTT	CASTLSNNRGGQYF
TRBV6-5	-	-	TRBJ2-6	15	TGTGCCAGCAACCCCGTCGGGGTCGGGGCCAACGTCCTGACTTTC	CASNPVGVGANVLTF
TRBV11-3	-	-	TRBJ1-4	15	TGTGCCAGCAGCTTAGGACAGAGGCTATCAGAAAAACTGTTTTTT	CASSLGQRLSEKLFF
TRBV7-9	TRBD1	few	TRBJ1-2	13	TGTGCCAGCAGCCCCCCGGACAGGAGCGGCTACACCTTC	CASSPPDRSGYTF
TRBV7-7	-	once	TRBJ1-5	14	TGTGCTAGCAGCTTAGGTGCCGGGTATCAGCCCCAGCATTTT	CASSLGAGYQPQHF
TRBV11-3	-	few	TRBJ1-5	13	TGTGCCAGCAGCTCGAAAGCCCATCAGCCCCAGCATTTT	CASSSKAHQPQHF
TRBV5-6	-	-	TRBJ2-5	14	TGTGCCAGCAGCTTGGTTGGGACAAAAGAGACCCAGTACTTC	CASSLVGTKETQYF
TRBV18	TRBD1	-	TRBJ1-2	16	TGTGCCAGCTCACCCGATAAGACAGGGGCGATGCATGGCTACACCTTC	CASSPDKTGAMHGYTF
TRBV5-1	-	-	TRBJ2-2	12	TGCGCCAGCAGCCCGGACGTAGGGGAGCTGTTTTTT	CASSPDVGELFF
TRBV20-1	-	-	TRBJ1-1	11	TGCAGTGTTTTATATGGCGATGAAGCTTTCTTT	CSVLYGDEAFF
TRBV11-2	-	once	TRBJ2-1	17	TGTGCCAGCAGCTTAGGTATTTTAGCGGCCCCATACAATGAGCAGTTCTTC	CASSLGILAAPYNEQFF
TRBV4-1	-	-	TRBJ2-7	18	TGCGCCAGCAGCCTCAGGGAGACCAGTGGGCTGGGATCTTACGAGCAGTACTTC	CASSLRETSGLGSYEQYF
TRBV30	-	-	TRBJ2-5	14	TGTGCCTGGACGTCAAACAGGGCCATAGAGACCCAGTACTTC	CAWTSNRAIETQYF
TRBV27	-	-	TRBJ1-2	13	TGTGCCAGCGCCCGACGGGGGTTGGGTGGCTACACCTTC	CASARRGLGGYTF
TRBV12-5	-	few	TRBJ2-3	14	TGTGCTAGTGGAGGCCTACCTCTTTCCGATACGCAGTATTTT	CASGGLPLSDTQYF
TRBV18	-	-	TRBJ1-1	14	TGTGCCAGCTCACAGGGGGGACCGAACACTGAAGCTTTCTTT	CASSQGGPNTEAFF
TRBV9	-	-	TRBJ2-1	14	TGTGCCAGCAGCGTAGCCACGGTCCTCAATGAGCAGTTCTTC	CASSVATVLNEQFF
TRBV11-3	-	-	TRBJ1-2	15	TGTGCCAGCAGCTTAGCCCGGGGATACTCGAAGCGCTACACCTTC	CASSLARGYSKRYTF
TRBV27	TRBD1	-	TRBJ2-7	14	TGTGCCAGCAGTCCAGACAGGGAGTCTCTGGAGCAGTACTTC	CASSPDRESLEQYF
TRBV5-1	-	-	TRBJ2-1	13	TGCGCCAGCAGCTTAGAACGAAACAATGAGCAGTTCTTC	CASSLERNNEQFF
TRBV11-3	-	-	TRBJ2-3	14	TGTGCCAGCAGCTTAACCCGGGCCACAGATACGCAGTATTTT	CASSLTRATDTQYF
TRBV19	TRBD1	-	TRBJ1-1	14	TGTGCCAGTAGCAAGACAGGGGCCAACACTGAAGCTTTCTTT	CASSKTGANTEAFF
TRBV2	TRBD1	-	TRBJ2-3	15	TGTGCCAGCAGTCGGTCAGGGGGTATGGGAGATACGCAGTATTTT	CASSRSGGMGDTQYF
TRBV7-2	-	-	TRBJ1-2	14	TGTGCCAGCAGCTTGGTCGAGGGGTCGGCTGGCTACACCTTC	CASSLVEGSAGYTF
TRBV7-9	-	-	TRBJ2-5	13	TGTGCCAGCAGCGTGACATTTGAAGAGACCCAGTACTTC	CASSVTFEETQYF